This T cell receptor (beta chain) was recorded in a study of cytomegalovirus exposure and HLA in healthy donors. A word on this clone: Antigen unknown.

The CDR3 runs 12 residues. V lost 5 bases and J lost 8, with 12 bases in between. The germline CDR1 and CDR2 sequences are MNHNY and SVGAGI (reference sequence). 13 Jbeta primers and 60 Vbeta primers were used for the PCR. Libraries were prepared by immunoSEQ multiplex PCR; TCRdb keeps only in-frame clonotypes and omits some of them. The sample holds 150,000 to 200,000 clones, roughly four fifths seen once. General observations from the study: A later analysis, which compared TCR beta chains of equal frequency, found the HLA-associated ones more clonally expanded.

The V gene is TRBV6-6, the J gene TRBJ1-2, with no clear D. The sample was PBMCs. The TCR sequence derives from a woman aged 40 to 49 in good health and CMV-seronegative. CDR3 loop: CASSPDFNGYTF. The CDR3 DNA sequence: TGTGCCAGCAGTCCTGACTTTAACGGCTACACCTTC.